Sequencing of this T cell receptor (beta chain) was carried out in a study of shared clonotypes between healthy human individuals. Naive CD8 cells comprised CD45RO-negative, CCR7-positively selected cells, excluding terminally differentiated effector memory CD45RA+ cells. The study drew its donors from healthy HIV-negative adults without recent acute infections or vaccinations. The CDR3 runs 15 residues. Germline CDR1 reads SEHNR; CDR2 reads FQNEAQ (reference sequence). Trimming stripped 4 bases from V and 5 bases from J, with 15 bases between. For each subset, genomic DNA was distributed in equal portions over several immunoSEQ plates. Each replicate PCR on the sorted subsets used about 0.2 ug DNA (roughly 27,000 T cell genomes). This table comes from immunoSEQ multiplex PCR, and its TCRdb copy is limited to in-frame clones, with some not included. The sample yields some 2,100,000 clones, more than 85% seen once.

The chain recombines TRBV7-9 with TRBJ2-1; D possibly corresponds to TRBD2 (5 bases). This clonotype originated in a man between 18 and 29 years old in good health. Some clones in this sample may be carry-over from other donors' samples. The source material was naive CD8+ T cells from PBMCs. CDR3 bases: TGTGCCAGCAGCTCCCGGGCCTTGGAGGACAATGAGCAGTTCTTC. Translation: CASSSRALEDNEQFF.